These 28 T cell receptor beta chains were all obtained from the same sample, sequenced in a study of blood T cell repertoires in COVID-19. Generated by immunoSEQ multiplex PCR, the TCRdb table keeps only in-frame clones and is missing some. The data show fewer than 35,000 clones, around 90% seen once. Source material: peripheral blood. The receptors originated from a human donor in a cohort sampled during active COVID-19. The donor label of this sample is uncertain.

This clone was observed once. This rearrangement joins TRBV19 to TRBJ1-1; D unclear. Germline CDR1 reads LNHDA; CDR2 reads SQIVND (reference sequence). The CDR3 covers 12 residues. V lost 7 bases and J lost 1, with 7 bases in between. The CDR3 sequence is CASKRENTEAFF. The CDR3, as DNA: TGTGCCAGTAAACGAGAGAACACTGAAGCTTTCTTT.

The V call is TRBV27, the J call TRBJ1-3, with D maybe TRBD1 (5 bases). The V gene lost 3 bases and the J gene lost 2 bases, with 8 bases spanning the gap. Germline CDR1 reads MNHEY; CDR2 reads SMNVEV (reference sequence). The CDR3 has 14 residues. The CDR3 DNA reads TGTGCCAGCAGTTTGGGCAGGGCTGGAAACACCATATATTTT. Translating it yields CASSLGRAGNTIYF.

This sequence joins TRBV5-1 and TRBJ1-2; TRBD1 might be the D (5 bases). CDR1 SGHRS and CDR2 YFSETQ come from the germline V gene. Trimming removed 4 bases from V and 2 bases from J, with 12 bases in between. This CDR3 is built from 14 residues. The CDR3 coding sequence is TGCGCCAGCAGCCAGGATCAGGGAAACTATGGCTACACCTTC. Amino acids: CASSQDQGNYGYTF. Full variable domain (missing parts from reference TRBV5-1 and TRBJ1-2): KAGVTQTPRYLIKTRGQQVTLSCSPISGHRSVSWYQQTPGQGLQFLFEYFSETQRNKGNFPGRFSGRQFSNSRSEMNVSTLELGDSALYLCASSQDQGNYGYTFGSGTRLTVV.

The CDR3 spells CASSFRTGPAGELFF. The DNA for the CDR3 is TGTGCCAGCAGCTTCCGTACGGGTCCGGCCGGGGAGCTGTTTTTT. The chain combines TRBV7-9 with TRBJ2-2; no firm D call. The CDR3 length is 15 residues. V lost 3 bases and J 6 bases, leaving 14 bases between the germline ends. Germline loops: CDR1 SEHNR, CDR2 FQNEAQ (reference sequence).

V usage is TRBV14 and J usage is TRBJ1-4; 7 nucleotides align to TRBD1. J gave up 8 bases and V 4 bases, and 7 bases lay outside the gene matches. Germline V CDR1 and CDR2: SGHDN, FVKESK. The CDR3 sequence is 14 residues long. The CDR3 nucleotides are TGTGCCAGCAGCCGGACAGGCCCCGGGGAAAAACTGTTTTTT. Residues: CASSRTGPGEKLFF.

The chain uses TRBV27 and TRBJ1-3; 10 nucleotides agree with TRBD1. V was pared by 5 bases and J by 3 bases, with 7 bases of the junction left unmatched. The CDR3 contains 16 residues. The germline gives CDR1 MNHEY, CDR2 SMNVEV (reference sequence). In DNA form, the CDR3 reads TGTGCCAGCAGTGGGGGACAGGGGATCCGTGGAAACACCATATATTTT. This encodes CASSGGQGIRGNTIYF.

This clone was found once. The chain employs TRBV12-2 and TRBJ2-5; the table's D call of TRBD2 was not tested on the DNA. TRBV12-2 is a pseudogene locus. The CDR3 consists of 14 residues. The chain's CDR3 is CASRPRGDQETQYF. CDR3 bases: TGTGCAAGTCGCCCCCGGGGAGACCAAGAGACCCAGTACTTC.

This chain connects TRBV28 to TRBJ1-1; perhaps TRBD1 as D (5 bases). This CDR3 has 14 amino acids. Germline V gives CDR1 MDHEN, CDR2 SYDVKM. The germline V and J ends were trimmed by 5 bases and 3 bases, with 13 bases remaining between them. This CDR3 reads CASSPPEGYTEAFF. Written as DNA, the CDR3 is TGTGCCAGCAGTCCCCCGGAGGGGTACACTGAAGCTTTCTTT.

This sequence joins TRBV12-3 or TRBV12-4 and TRBJ1-2; D is ambiguous. The V gene lost 2 bases and the J gene lost 8 bases, with 12 bases spanning the gap. The CDR3 covers 13 residues. The CDR3 loop is CASSLPPQRGYTF. The CDR3 DNA reads as TGTGCCAGCAGTTTACCCCCACAGAGAGGCTACACCTTC.

This clone is labeled medium-sized (0.01 to 0.1%). This sequence joins TRBV18 and TRBJ1-6, with D maybe TRBD1 (6 bases). CDR3 length: 14 amino acids. Germline CDR1 and CDR2: KGHSH and LQKENI. V gave up 4 bases and J gave up 7 bases, with 11 bases separating them. In DNA, the CDR3 is TGTGCCAGCTCACGGGAGGGGGTGAATTCACCCCTCCACTTT. This gives the protein CASSREGVNSPLHF.

The chain recombines TRBV5-4 with TRBJ2-3; 9 bases line up with TRBD2. The CDR3 covers 15 residues. Germline values: CDR1 SGHNT, CDR2 YYREEE (reference sequence). The ends lost 4 bases at V and 2 bases at J; junction bases unmatched: 5. The CDR3 DNA sequence: TGTGCCAGCAGCCCCGGGACTAGCTACACAGATACGCAGTATTTT. Translation: CASSPGTSYTDTQYF.

The chain combines TRBV10-3 with TRBJ2-5; tentatively, D is TRBD2 (6 bases). CDR1 ENHRY and CDR2 SYGVKD come from the germline V gene. The CDR3 is 13 residues long. The V end lost 4 bases, the J end lost 4 bases, and 10 bases lay between the germline ends. The CDR3 loop is CAISGGERETQYF. The CDR3 DNA follows: TGTGCCATCAGTGGGGGGGAGAGAGAGACCCAGTACTTC.

The chain couples TRBV19 to TRBJ2-5; D perhaps matches TRBD2 (7 bases). Per germline, CDR1 LNHDA and CDR2 SQIVND (reference sequence). The CDR3 runs 14 residues. V lost 6 bases and J lost 1, with 12 bases in between. In DNA, the CDR3 is TGTGCCAGTAGGCTCGGGGGGCCCCAAGAGACCCAGTACTTC. This codes for CASRLGGPQETQYF.

CDR3 residues: CASSLRSVRDEQYF. CDR3 coding DNA: TGTGCCAGCAGCTTAAGGTCAGTCCGGGACGAGCAGTACTTC. The chain carries TRBV7-8 and TRBJ2-7; no clear D gene. Trimming removed 2 bases from V and 5 bases from J, with 13 bases in between. CDR3 length equals 14 residues. The germline gives CDR1 SGHVS, CDR2 FQNEAQ.

This clone appeared a few times. J is TRBJ1-1 and V is TRBV27, with D possibly matching TRBD1 (6 bases). V was trimmed by 6 bases and J by 5 bases, leaving 13 bases between them. The CDR3 spans 13 residues. CDR1 MNHEY and CDR2 SMNVEV come from the germline V gene (reference sequence). The CDR3 region has the DNA TGTGCCAGCAGAGCGGGGGGCGGAACTGAAGCTTTCTTT. This gives the protein CASRAGGGTEAFF.

This clone was observed once. This sequence joins TRBV27 and TRBJ2-5, with D possibly being TRBD1 (6 bases). CDR1 and CDR2 from the germline V gene are MNHEY and SMNVEV (reference sequence). V lost 2 bases and J lost 4, with 14 bases in between. The CDR3 is 15 amino acids. The CDR3 DNA reads TGTGCCAGCAGTTTAGGGGGCAGGGTCCCAGAGACCCAGTACTTC. Its translation is CASSLGGRVPETQYF.

This clone was recorded once. This sequence joins TRBV24-1 and TRBJ2-4, with a tentative D call TRBD1 (6 bases). This CDR3 contains 15 residues. V shed 4 bases and J shed 0 bases, with 9 bases lying between them. CDR1 KGHDR and CDR2 SFDVKD come from the germline V gene. Written as DNA, the CDR3 is TGTGCCACCAGTGACCTACAGGGAGCCAAAAACATTCAGTACTTC. Protein: CATSDLQGAKNIQYF.

The chain couples TRBV7-8 to TRBJ2-1, with TRBD2 identical over 7 bases. Germline CDR1 SGHVS, CDR2 FQNEAQ. The CDR3 contains 15 residues. J gave up 3 bases and V 0 bases, and 2 bases lay outside the gene matches. The CDR3 coding sequence is TGTGCCAGCAGCTTAGCTGGGGGGGACTACAATGAGCAGTTCTTC. Amino acid sequence: CASSLAGGDYNEQFF.

The chain carries TRBV6-1 and TRBJ2-7; D gene uncertain. V was clipped by 4 bases and J by 2 bases, with 18 bases between them. This CDR3 spans 16 amino acids. Germline-derived CDR1 and CDR2 are MNHNS and SASEGT. CDR3 bases: TGTGCCAGCAGTGGTGCGGAACATATACCAACCTACGAGCAGTACTTC. Translation: CASSGAEHIPTYEQYF.

The rearrangement joins TRBV9 to TRBJ1-1; D might be TRBD1 (6 bases). The germline V gene encodes CDR1 SGDLS and CDR2 YYNGEE. The CDR3 loop spans 15 amino acids. V was cut by 2 bases and J by 1 base, with 12 bases left in between. The chain's CDR3 is CASSVGTLSNTEAFF. The CDR3 DNA reads TGTGCCAGCAGCGTCGGGACACTATCGAACACTGAAGCTTTCTTT.

The chain has TRBV24-1 and TRBJ1-4; 9 nucleotides match TRBD1. CDR3 length: 15 amino acids. The germline V gene has CDR1 KGHDR and CDR2 SFDVKD. With 2 bases clipped from V and 6 bases from J, the junction kept 3 bases outside the gene matches. CDR3 amino acids: CATSDSGQGDEKLFF. The CDR3 DNA sequence: TGTGCCACCAGTGATTCGGGACAGGGAGATGAAAAACTGTTTTTT.

This chain links TRBV30 with TRBJ2-3, with TRBD1 as a possible D gene (6 bases). The germline CDR1 and CDR2 sequences are GTSNPN and SVGIG (reference sequence). V gave up 4 bases and J gave up 4 bases, with 9 bases separating them. The CDR3 spans 12 residues. The CDR3 is CAWNRASDTQYF. In nucleotides, the CDR3 is TGTGCCTGGAACAGGGCTTCAGATACGCAGTATTTT.

This clone ranks as large. The chain is built from TRBV6-5 and TRBJ2-7; a possible D gene is TRBD2 (5 bases). Trimming took 6 bases from V and 5 from J, leaving 14 bases between them. CDR1 and CDR2 (germline): MNHEY, SVGAGI. The CDR3 runs to 13 residues. CDR3: CASSEGNRNEQYF. CDR3 DNA: TGTGCCAGCAGCGAGGGTAATAGGAACGAGCAGTACTTC.

This clone showed up just once. The rearrangement links TRBV11-1 to TRBJ2-5; TRBD2 aligns across 10 bases. This CDR3 has 16 residues. V shed 5 bases, J shed 1 base, and the junction held 7 bases outside the gene matches. Per the germline V gene, CDR1 is SGHAT and CDR2 is FQDESV (reference sequence). CDR3: CASSVPLAGAQETQYF. CDR3 sequence (DNA): TGTGCCAGCAGCGTCCCCCTAGCGGGGGCCCAAGAGACCCAGTACTTC.

This chain joins TRBV11-2 and TRBJ2-2; weak D call: TRBD2 (5 bases). CDR3 length: 15 amino acids. CDR1 is SGHAT, CDR2 FQNNGV, per germline. Deletions cut 0 bases from V and 2 bases from J, with 7 bases between. This CDR3 reads CASSLDPGNTGELFF. In DNA form, the CDR3 reads TGTGCCAGCAGCTTAGACCCGGGAAACACCGGGGAGCTGTTTTTT.

The rearrangement links TRBV7-8 to TRBJ2-5, with TRBD2 matching 8 bases. V lost 2 bases and J lost 2; bases outside the gene matches: 4. Germline values: CDR1 SGHVS, CDR2 FQNEAQ. This CDR3 spans 15 amino acids. In DNA, the CDR3 is TGTGCCAGCAGCTTACAAGGCGGGGGGCAAGAGACCCAGTACTTC. It is translated as CASSLQGGGQETQYF.

The V and J genes are TRBV10-3 and TRBJ2-5; possibly TRBD1 for D (6 bases). In germline, CDR1 is ENHRY, CDR2 SYGVKD. With 7 bases removed from V and 2 bases from J, the gap between germline ends came to 8 bases. This CDR3 is built from 12 residues. The CDR3 nucleotides read TGTGCCATCACGGACAGTCAAGAGACCCAGTACTTC. Protein sequence: CAITDSQETQYF.

This clone was counted only a few times. The chain combines TRBV4-2 with TRBJ1-4, with TRBD1 matching over 11 bases. Germline loops: CDR1 LGHNA, CDR2 YNFKEQ. After removal of 1 base from V and 8 bases from J, the junction contained 3 bases not matched to a gene. The CDR3 has 15 amino acids. CDR3 sequence reads: CASSQAGQGAEKLFF. The CDR3 bases are TGTGCCAGCAGCCAAGCCGGACAGGGGGCCGAAAAACTGTTTTTT.